Detailed here is one T cell receptor (beta chain). The record originates from a study of blood T cell repertoires in COVID-19. The overall study: Spain, Italy and the United States supplied samples that represented acute and convalescent COVID-19. PBMCs, B-cell-depleted T cells, or T cells provided the cDNA or gDNA that made up the material.

Germline V gene data show CDR1 as SGHDN and CDR2 as FVKESK. The length of the CDR3 is 14 residues. The V gene lost 2 bases and the J gene lost 2 bases, with 9 bases spanning the gap. Per the original methods: From reference gene primer amplification, estimates of nucleated cell counts were derived. Assay used: immunoSEQ multiplex PCR; TCRdb lists only in-frame clones, some missing. V, J and clone size were drawn from that table, and D and trimming were deduced from the DNA. The sample includes more than 95,000 clones, 65% to 90% of them seen just once. The chain recombines TRBV14 with TRBJ2-5, with D possibly matching TRBD1 (5 bases). The origin of this receptor is a man at least 80 years old with active or convalescent COVID-19. The sample was peripheral blood. The chain's CDR3 is CASSQRTLQETQYF. CDR3 bases: TGTGCCAGCAGCCAACGGACATTACAAGAGACCCAGTACTTC.